The sequence of this TCR beta chain was determined in a study of CD8+ T cells in alopecia areata. Described treatment: oral pan-JAK inhibitor, 5-10 mg twice daily. Broader study findings: Clonality in lesional scalp, especially alopecia totalis/universalis, exceeded that of normal scalp. The study found tofacitinib significantly decreased scalp clonality and expanded CD8+ clones among the top 100.

As concerns this clone: No antigen is known for it.

Extracted RNA was reverse transcribed, and the resulting cDNA served as sequencing template. Only in-frame clones appear in the TCRdb table, and some are missing; sequencing was by immunoSEQ multiplex PCR. Seen here are about 180,000 clones, around 49% observed once, and the top ten hold roughly a tenth. V lost 5 bases and J lost 4, with 12 bases in between. The CDR3 sequence is 13 residues long. Germline-derived CDR1 and CDR2 are LNHDA and SQIVND (reference sequence). The sequence derives from a human donor with alopecia areata. The rearrangement uses TRBV19 and TRBJ2-7; either TRBD1 or TRBD2 may fit D (5 bases each). Source: CD8+ T cells sorted from blood, taken between weeks 51 and 54, from a patient treated with tofacitinib. CDR3 residues: CASSAGSTYEQYF. The CDR3, as DNA: TGTGCCAGTAGTGCAGGGAGTACGTACGAGCAGTACTTC.